The 9 T cell receptor beta chains in this list originate from one sample, sequenced in a study of T cells after yellow fever vaccination. TCRdb redid the calling of the 5' RACE reads with MiXCR, one entry per CDR3 protein. The table has 240,000 or so distinct CDR3 sequences, 6.9% seen once. Sample: CD4+ T cells sorted from PBMCs, taken 15 days after the yellow fever booster vaccination. The receptors come from a man aged 30-40 years who received the YFV17D yellow fever vaccine.

The gene calls are TRBV20-1 and TRBJ2-1; D uncertain. V lost 5 bases, J lost 6 bases, and 17 bases lay in between. This CDR3 is 14 amino acids long. CDR1 is DFQATT, CDR2 SNEGSKA, per germline (reference sequence). This chain's CDR3 is CSALTSGYGNEQFF. In nucleotides, the CDR3 is TGCAGTGCTCTAACTTCCGGGTACGGCAATGAGCAGTTCTTC.

The rearrangement uses TRBV7-2 and TRBJ2-5; TRBD1 aligns across 9 bases. In germline, CDR1 is SGHTA, CDR2 FQGNSA. The CDR3 totals 14 residues. J gave up 4 bases and V 3 bases, and 3 bases lay outside the gene matches. DNA of the CDR3: TGTGCCAGCAGCTTCTCGGGACAGGGAGAGACCCAGTACTTC. Translating it yields CASSFSGQGETQYF.

The rearrangement joins TRBV27 to TRBJ1-6; 7 bases agree with TRBD1. The CDR3 consists of 17 residues. Germline loops: CDR1 MNHEY, CDR2 SMNVEV (reference sequence). Trimming at V came to 4 bases and at J to 7 bases, leaving 13 bases not matched to a gene. Here the CDR3 DNA reads TGTGCCAGCAGTTCTTACAGGGGACTCTCAGTGAATTCACCCCTCCACTTT. It translates to CASSSYRGLSVNSPLHF.

Comment on this clonotype: A much larger clone is a single base away; this may be a read error. The chain combines TRBV12-3 or TRBV12-4 with TRBJ2-5, with D possibly matching TRBD2 (5 bases). The CDR3 is 12 residues long. V was shortened by 11 bases and J by 3 bases, with 13 bases between the two germline ends. The CDR3 nucleotides are TGTGCCCGCTCGGTGAGGGAAGAGACCCAGTACTTC. Amino acids: CARSVREETQYF.

This clonotype was observed many times. The chain links TRBV10-3 to TRBJ2-2, with 8 bases identical to TRBD2. The CDR3 totals 17 residues. The trim removed 7 bases at V and 1 base at J, leaving 11 bases unmatched. The germline V gene has CDR1 ENHRY and CDR2 SYGVKD. CDR3 loop: CAINAQAAGGNTGELFF. The DNA of the CDR3 is TGTGCCATCAACGCGCAGGCCGCGGGAGGGAACACCGGGGAGCTGTTTTTT.

The chain combines TRBV5-1 with TRBJ2-3; 11 bases agree with TRBD1. CDR3 length equals 14 residues. Germline V gene sequence: CDR1 SGHRS, CDR2 YFSETQ. With 0 bases clipped from V and 11 bases from J, the junction kept 5 bases outside the gene matches. The CDR3 sequence: CASSLVDRGRGQYF. CDR3 nucleotides: TGCGCCAGCAGCTTGGTGGACAGGGGGCGAGGGCAGTATTTT.

This clonotype was recorded many times. The chain has TRBV5-5 and TRBJ2-3, with TRBD2 matching 9 bases. Germline V CDR1 and CDR2: SGHKS, YYEKEE (reference sequence). Trimming at V came to 4 bases and at J to 4 bases, leaving 7 bases not matched to a gene. The length of the CDR3 is 15 residues. CDR3 amino acids: CASSRLAGRSDTQYF. The CDR3 bases are TGTGCCAGCAGCCGCCTAGCGGGACGGTCAGATACGCAGTATTTT.

With respect to this clonotype: A much larger clone differs by one base, so this may be a read error. The genes are TRBV10-3 and TRBJ1-4; possible D gene TRBD1, 5 bases. The CDR3 is 15 amino acids. The V gene's germline CDR1 is ENHRY and CDR2 SYGVKD. V lost 2 bases and J 3 bases, leaving 10 bases between the germline ends. The CDR3, as DNA: TGTGCCATCAGTGAGCAACGACAGCCTAATGAAAAACTGTTTTTT. Translation: CAISEQRQPNEKLFF.

In its sample, this clonotype was seen many times. CDR3 amino acids: CSARRAISNQPQHF. CDR3 in DNA: TGCAGTGCTAGACGGGCCATTAGCAATCAGCCCCAGCATTTT. This chain joins TRBV20-1 and TRBJ1-5; D gene unclear. Germline V lookup: CDR1 DFQATT, CDR2 SNEGSKA (reference sequence). V gave up 2 bases and J gave up 0 bases, with 8 bases separating them. The CDR3 has 14 amino acids.